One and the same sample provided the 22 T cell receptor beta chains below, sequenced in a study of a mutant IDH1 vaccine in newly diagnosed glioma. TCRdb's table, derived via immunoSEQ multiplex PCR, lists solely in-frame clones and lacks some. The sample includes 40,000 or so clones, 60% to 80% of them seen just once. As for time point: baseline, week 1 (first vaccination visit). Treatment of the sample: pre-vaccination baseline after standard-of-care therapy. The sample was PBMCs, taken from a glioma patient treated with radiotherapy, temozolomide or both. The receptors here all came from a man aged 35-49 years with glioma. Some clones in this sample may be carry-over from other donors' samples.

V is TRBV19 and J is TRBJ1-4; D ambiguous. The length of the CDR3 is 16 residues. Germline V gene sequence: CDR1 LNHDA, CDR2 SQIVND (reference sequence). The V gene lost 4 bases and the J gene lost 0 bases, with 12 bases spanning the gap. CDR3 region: CASSRLSGTTNEKLFF. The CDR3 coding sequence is TGTGCCAGTAGTAGGCTCTCTGGGACAACTAATGAAAAACTGTTTTTT.

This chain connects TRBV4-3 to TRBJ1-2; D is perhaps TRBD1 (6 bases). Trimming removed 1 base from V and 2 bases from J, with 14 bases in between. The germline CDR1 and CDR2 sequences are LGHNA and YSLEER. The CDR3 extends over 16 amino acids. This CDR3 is CASSQVLARGNYGYTF. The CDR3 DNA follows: TGCGCCAGCAGCCAAGTATTAGCCAGGGGAAACTATGGCTACACCTTC.

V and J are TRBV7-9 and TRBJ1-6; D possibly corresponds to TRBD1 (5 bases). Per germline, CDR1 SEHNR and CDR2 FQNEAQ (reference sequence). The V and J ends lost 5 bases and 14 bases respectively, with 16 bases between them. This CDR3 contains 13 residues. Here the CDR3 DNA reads TGTGCCAGCAGCCCCCTGGGGACGTCAGCCCTCCACTTT. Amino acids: CASSPLGTSALHF.

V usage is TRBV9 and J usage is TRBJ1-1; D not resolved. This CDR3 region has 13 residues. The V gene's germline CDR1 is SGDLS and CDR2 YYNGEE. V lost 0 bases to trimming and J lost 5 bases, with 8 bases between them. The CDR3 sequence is CASSVDRGTEAFF. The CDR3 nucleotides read TGTGCCAGCAGCGTAGACCGGGGAACTGAAGCTTTCTTT.

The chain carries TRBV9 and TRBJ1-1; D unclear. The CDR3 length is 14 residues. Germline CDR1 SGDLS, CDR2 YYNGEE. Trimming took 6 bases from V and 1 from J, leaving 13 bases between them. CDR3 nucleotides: TGTGCCAGCAACCCCAGTCCGGGGAACACTGAAGCTTTCTTT. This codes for CASNPSPGNTEAFF.

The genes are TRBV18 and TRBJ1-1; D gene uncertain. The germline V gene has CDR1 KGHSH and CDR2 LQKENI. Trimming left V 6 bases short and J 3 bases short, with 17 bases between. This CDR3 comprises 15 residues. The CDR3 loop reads CASSPFQEEHTEAFF. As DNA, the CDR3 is TGTGCCAGCTCCCCCTTTCAGGAGGAACACACTGAAGCTTTCTTT.

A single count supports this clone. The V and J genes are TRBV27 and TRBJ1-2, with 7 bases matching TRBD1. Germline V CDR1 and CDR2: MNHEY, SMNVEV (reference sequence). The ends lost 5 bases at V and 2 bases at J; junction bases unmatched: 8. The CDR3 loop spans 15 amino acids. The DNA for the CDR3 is TGTGCCAGCAGTGGGGGACAGACAATAAACTATGGCTACACCTTC. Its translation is CASSGGQTINYGYTF.

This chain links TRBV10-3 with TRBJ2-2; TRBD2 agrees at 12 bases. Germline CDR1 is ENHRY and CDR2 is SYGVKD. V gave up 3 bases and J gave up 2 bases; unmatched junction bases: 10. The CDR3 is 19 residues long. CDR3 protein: CAISEVWASGGDNTGELFF. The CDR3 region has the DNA TGTGCCATCAGTGAAGTATGGGCTAGCGGGGGGGACAACACCGGGGAGCTGTTTTTT.

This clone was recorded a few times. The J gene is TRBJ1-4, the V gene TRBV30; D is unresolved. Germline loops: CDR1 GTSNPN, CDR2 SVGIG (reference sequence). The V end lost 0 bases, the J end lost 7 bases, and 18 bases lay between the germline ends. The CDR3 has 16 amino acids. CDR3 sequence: CAWSVSGVRLVEKLFF. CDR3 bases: TGTGCCTGGAGTGTGTCCGGGGTTCGGCTAGTTGAAAAACTGTTTTTT.

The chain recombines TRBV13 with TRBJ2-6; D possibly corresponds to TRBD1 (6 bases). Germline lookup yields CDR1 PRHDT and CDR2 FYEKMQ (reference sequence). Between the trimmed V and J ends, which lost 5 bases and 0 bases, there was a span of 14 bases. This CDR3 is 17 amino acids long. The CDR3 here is CASSRQVTLSGANVLTF. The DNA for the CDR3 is TGTGCCAGCAGCCGACAGGTCACCCTCTCTGGGGCCAACGTCCTGACTTTC.

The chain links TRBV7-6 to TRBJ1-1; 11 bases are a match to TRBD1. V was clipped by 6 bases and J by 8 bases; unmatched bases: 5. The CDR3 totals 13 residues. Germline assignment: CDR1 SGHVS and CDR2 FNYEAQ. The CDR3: CASSQGQGAEAFF. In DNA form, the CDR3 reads TGTGCCAGCAGTCAAGGACAGGGGGCAGAAGCTTTCTTT.

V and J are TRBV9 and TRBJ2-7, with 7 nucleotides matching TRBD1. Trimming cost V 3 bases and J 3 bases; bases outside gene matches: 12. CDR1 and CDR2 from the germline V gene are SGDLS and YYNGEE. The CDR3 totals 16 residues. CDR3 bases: TGTGCCAGCAGCGCCGCCGGGGACAGCGATTACTACGAGCAGTACTTC. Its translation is CASSAAGDSDYYEQYF.

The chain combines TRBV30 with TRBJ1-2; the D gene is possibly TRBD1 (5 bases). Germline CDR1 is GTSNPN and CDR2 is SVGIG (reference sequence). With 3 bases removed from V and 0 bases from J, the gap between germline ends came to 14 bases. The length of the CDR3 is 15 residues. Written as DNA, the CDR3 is TGTGCCTGGAGCGTGGGAAGGGGAGCTAACTATGGCTACACCTTC. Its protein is CAWSVGRGANYGYTF.

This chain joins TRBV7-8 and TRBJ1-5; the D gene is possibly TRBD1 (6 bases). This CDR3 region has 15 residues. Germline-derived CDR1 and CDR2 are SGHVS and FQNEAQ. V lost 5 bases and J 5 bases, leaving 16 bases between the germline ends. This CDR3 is CASSPSPDRYQPQHF. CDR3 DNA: TGTGCCAGCAGCCCGAGCCCAGACAGGTATCAGCCCCAGCATTTT.

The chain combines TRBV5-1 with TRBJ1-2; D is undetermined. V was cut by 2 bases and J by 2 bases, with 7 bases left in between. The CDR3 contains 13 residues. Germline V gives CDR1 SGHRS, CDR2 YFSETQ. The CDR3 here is CASSFRENYGYTF. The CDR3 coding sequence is TGCGCCAGCAGCTTCCGGGAAAACTATGGCTACACCTTC. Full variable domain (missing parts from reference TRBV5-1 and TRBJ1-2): KAGVTQTPRYLIKTRGQQVTLSCSPISGHRSVSWYQQTPGQGLQFLFEYFSETQRNKGNFPGRFSGRQFSNSRSEMNVSTLELGDSALYLCASSFRENYGYTFGSGTRLTVV.

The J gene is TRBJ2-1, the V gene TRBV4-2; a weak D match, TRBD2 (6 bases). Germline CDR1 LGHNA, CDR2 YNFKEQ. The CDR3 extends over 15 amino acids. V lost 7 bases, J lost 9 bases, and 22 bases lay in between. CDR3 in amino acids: CASNPLAVQEGEQFF. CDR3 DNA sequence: TGTGCCAGCAATCCCTTAGCGGTTCAGGAAGGTGAGCAGTTCTTC.

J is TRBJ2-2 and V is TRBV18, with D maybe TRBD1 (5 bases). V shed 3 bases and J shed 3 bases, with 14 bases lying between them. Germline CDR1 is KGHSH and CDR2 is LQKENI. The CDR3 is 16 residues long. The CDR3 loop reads CASSPQTQTDTGELFF. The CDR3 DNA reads TGTGCCAGCTCACCCCAAACCCAGACAGACACCGGGGAGCTGTTTTTT.

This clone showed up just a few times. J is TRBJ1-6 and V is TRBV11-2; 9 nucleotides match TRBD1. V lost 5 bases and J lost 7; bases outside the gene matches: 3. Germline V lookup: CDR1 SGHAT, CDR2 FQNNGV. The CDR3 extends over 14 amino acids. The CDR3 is CASSRGQGNSPLHF. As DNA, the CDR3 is TGTGCCAGCAGCCGGGGACAGGGAAATTCACCCCTCCACTTT. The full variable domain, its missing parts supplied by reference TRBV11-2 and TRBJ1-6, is EAGVAQSPRYKIIEKRQSVAFWCNPISGHATLYWYQQILGQGPKLLIQFQNNGVVDDSQLPKDRFSAERLKGVDSTLKIQPAKLEDSAVYLCASSRGQGNSPLHFGNGTRLTVT.

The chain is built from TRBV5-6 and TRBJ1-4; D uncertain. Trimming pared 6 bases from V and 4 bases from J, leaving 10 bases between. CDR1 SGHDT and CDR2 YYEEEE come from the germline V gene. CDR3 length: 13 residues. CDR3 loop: CASTLRGNEKLFF. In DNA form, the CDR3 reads TGTGCCAGCACCCTGCGAGGTAATGAAAAACTGTTTTTT.

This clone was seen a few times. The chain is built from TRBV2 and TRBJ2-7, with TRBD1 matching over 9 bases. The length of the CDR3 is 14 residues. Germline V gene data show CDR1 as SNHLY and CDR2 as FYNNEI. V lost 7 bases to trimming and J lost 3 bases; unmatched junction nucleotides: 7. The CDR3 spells CASTGTGRYYEQYF. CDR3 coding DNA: TGTGCCAGCACTGGGACAGGGCGATACTACGAGCAGTACTTC.

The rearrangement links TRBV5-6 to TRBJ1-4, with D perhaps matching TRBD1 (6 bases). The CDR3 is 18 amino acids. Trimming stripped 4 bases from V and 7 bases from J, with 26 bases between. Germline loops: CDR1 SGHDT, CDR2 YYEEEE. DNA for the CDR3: TGTGCCAGCAGCGCAATGATAGGAGGGGGGGCGCCTAGTGAAAAACTGTTTTTT. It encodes CASSAMIGGGAPSEKLFF.

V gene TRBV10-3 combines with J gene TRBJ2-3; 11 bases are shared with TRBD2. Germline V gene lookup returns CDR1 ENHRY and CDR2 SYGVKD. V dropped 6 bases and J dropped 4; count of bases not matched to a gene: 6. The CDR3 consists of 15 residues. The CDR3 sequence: CAIRRSGGAPDTQYF. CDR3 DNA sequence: TGTGCCATCAGACGTAGCGGGGGGGCCCCAGATACGCAGTATTTT.